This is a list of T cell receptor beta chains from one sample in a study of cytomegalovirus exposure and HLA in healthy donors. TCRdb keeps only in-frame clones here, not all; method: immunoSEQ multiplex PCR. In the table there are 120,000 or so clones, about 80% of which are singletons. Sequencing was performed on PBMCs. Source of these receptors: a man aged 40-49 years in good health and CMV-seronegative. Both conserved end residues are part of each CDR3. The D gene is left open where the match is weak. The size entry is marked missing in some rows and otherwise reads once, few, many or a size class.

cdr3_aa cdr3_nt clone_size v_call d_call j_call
CASSLSTSGGQETQYF TGTGCCAGCAGCTTAAGTACTAGCGGGGGCCAAGAGACCCAGTACTTC . TRBV7-2 TRBD2 TRBJ2-5
CASSLGHARISGELFF TGCGCCAGCAGCTTGGGACATGCAAGGATCTCCGGGGAGCTGTTTTTT . TRBV5-1 . TRBJ2-2
CASSIQDQRGGTGAYEQYF TGTGCCAGTAGTATACAAGACCAAAGAGGCGGGACAGGAGCCTACGAGCAGTACTTC . TRBV19 TRBD1 TRBJ2-7
CASSSPTSSGIEQYF TGTGCCAGCAGTTCCCCGACCTCTAGCGGGATCGAGCAGTACTTC . TRBV27 TRBD2 TRBJ2-7
CASSQVDRDRVGEQYF TGTGCCAGCAGCCAAGTCGACCGGGACAGGGTGGGGGAGCAGTACTTC few TRBV5-4 TRBD1 TRBJ2-7
CAISESQVATEAFF TGTGCCATCAGTGAGTCGCAGGTTGCCACTGAAGCTTTCTTT few TRBV10-3 . TRBJ1-1
CASPLQGSTDTQYF TGTGCCTCCCCCCTGCAGGGTAGCACAGATACGCAGTATTTT . TRBV30 . TRBJ2-3
CAWSPRGLALNSPLHF TGTGCCTGGAGTCCCCGCGGGCTTGCCCTAAATTCACCCCTCCACTTT . TRBV30 . TRBJ1-6
CAISEGRAGQETQYF TGTGCCATCAGTGAGGGGCGTGCGGGGCAAGAGACCCAGTACTTC . TRBV10-3 . TRBJ2-5
CASSDTGLAAYEQYF TGTGCCAGCTCCGATACGGGACTAGCGGCTTACGAGCAGTACTTC few TRBV27 TRBD2 TRBJ2-7
CSVCRDPDLETQYF TGCAGCGTGTGCCGGGATCCTGATTTGGAGACCCAGTACTTC . TRBV29-1 . TRBJ2-5
CASSHRPGTGADTEAFF TGCGCCAGCAGCCATCGTCCCGGGACAGGTGCGGACACTGAAGCTTTCTTT . TRBV5-1 TRBD1 TRBJ1-1
CASRLVGREKLFF TGTGCCAGTAGACTGGTAGGGAGGGAAAAACTGTTTTTT . TRBV19 . TRBJ1-4
CASSSRTGGLSYGYTF TGTGCCAGCAGCTCCCGGACAGGGGGTCTGAGCTATGGCTACACCTTC . TRBV5-6 TRBD1 TRBJ1-2
CASSLVGTDQETQYF TGCGCCAGCAGCTTGGTTGGGACAGACCAAGAGACCCAGTACTTC few TRBV5-1 TRBD1 TRBJ2-5
CASSFGERNTEAFF TGCGCCAGCAGCTTCGGGGAGAGGAACACTGAAGCTTTCTTT . TRBV5-1 . TRBJ1-1
CASSSETQYF TGTGCCAGCAGCTCGGAGACCCAGTACTTC . TRBV2 . TRBJ2-5
CASSAQGTTEAFF TGTGCCAGCAGCGCCCAGGGAACCACTGAAGCTTTCTTT . TRBV6-6 . TRBJ1-1
CASSLAAVRGSFSYEQYF TGTGCCAGCAGCTTAGCCGCGGTTCGAGGGTCCTTCTCCTACGAGCAGTACTTC . TRBV7-6 . TRBJ2-7
CASRQGAQDYGYTF TGTGCCAGCAGGCAGGGGGCGCAAGACTATGGCTACACCTTC . TRBV27 TRBD1 TRBJ1-2
CASRTDNYQPQHF TGTGCCAGCAGGACAGATAACTATCAGCCCCAGCATTTT . TRBV28 . TRBJ1-5
CASSVGQVSDEKLFF TGTGCCAGCAGCGTTGGACAGGTGTCGGATGAAAAACTGTTTTTT . TRBV9 TRBD1 TRBJ1-4
CASSPSGGAYEQYF TGCGCCAGCAGCCCGTCGGGGGGGGCCTACGAGCAGTACTTC . TRBV5-1 TRBD2 TRBJ2-7
CASRNWDSLAEAFF TGTGCCAGCAGAAACTGGGACAGCCTAGCTGAAGCTTTCTTT . TRBV28 TRBD1 TRBJ1-1
CASSPFVGSGDTQYF TGTGCCAGCAGTCCCTTTGTCGGGAGCGGTGATACGCAGTATTTT once TRBV6-4 . TRBJ2-3
CASSEGTGNADTQYF TGTGCCAGCAGTGAGGGGACAGGGAATGCAGATACGCAGTATTTT few TRBV2 TRBD1 TRBJ2-3
CASSEPNGGPQHF TGTGCCAGCAGTGAACCGAACGGGGGGCCCCAGCATTTT . TRBV2 . TRBJ1-5
CASSRSGQVLPNSPLHF TGTGCCAGCAGCCGTTCTGGACAGGTCCTACCCAATTCACCCCTCCACTTT . TRBV7-7 TRBD1 TRBJ1-6
CATSRDYRYSGNTIYF TGTGCCACCAGCAGAGATTACAGGTACTCTGGAAACACCATATATTTT . TRBV15 . TRBJ1-3
CASSPRTSGSTGLFF TGTGCCAGCAGCCCAAGGACTAGCGGGAGTACCGGGCTGTTCTTC . TRBV7-3 TRBD2 TRBJ2-1
CASGGTDALAFF TGTGCCAGTGGCGGGACAGACGCTTTAGCTTTCTTT . TRBV28 TRBD1 TRBJ1-1
CASSKVSWGRTYYNEQFF TGTGCCAGCAGCAAAGTGAGCTGGGGGCGGACCTACTACAATGAGCAGTTCTTC few TRBV21-1 . TRBJ2-1
CASSFLSENTEAFF TGCGCCAGCAGCTTTTTATCAGAGAACACTGAAGCTTTCTTT once TRBV5-1 . TRBJ1-1
CASSLGFTSGGPSPSYEQYF TGCGCCAGCAGCTTGGGGTTTACTAGCGGGGGGCCTTCACCTTCCTACGAGCAGTACTTC once TRBV5-1 TRBD2 TRBJ2-7
CASSLRVYPDTQYF TGTGCCAGCAGCTTAAGAGTGTACCCAGATACGCAGTATTTT few TRBV7-3 . TRBJ2-3
CASSVAPRQDPYGYTF TGTGCCAGCAGCGTAGCCCCACGACAGGACCCCTATGGCTACACCTTC . TRBV9 . TRBJ1-2
CASSAGLAGGEQYF TGCGCCAGCAGCGCCGGACTAGCGGGAGGCGAGCAGTACTTC . TRBV5-1 TRBD2 TRBJ2-7
CASSKTTGELFF TGTGCCAGCAGCAAGACGACTGGGGAGCTGTTTTTT few TRBV7-3 . TRBJ2-2
CASSLYPTELNTEAFF TGTGCCAGCAGCTTGTACCCGACAGAGTTGAACACTGAAGCTTTCTTT . TRBV7-8 . TRBJ1-1
CASSIGGGPPKNIQYF TGTGCCAGTAGTATTGGGGGAGGACCTCCCAAAAACATTCAGTACTTC once TRBV19 . TRBJ2-4
CASSPKTSGTYNEQFF TGTGCCAGCTCACCGAAGACTAGCGGGACCTACAATGAGCAGTTCTTC . TRBV18 TRBD2 TRBJ2-1
CASSPRGATGANVLTF TGTGCCAGCAGTCCTAGAGGTGCCACGGGGGCCAACGTCCTGACTTTC . TRBV6-4 . TRBJ2-6
CASGLLIATNEKLFF TGTGCTAGTGGTTTGTTAATAGCAACTAATGAAAAACTGTTTTTT . TRBV12-5 . TRBJ1-4
CASRYPAGTGDYTF TGTGCCAGCAGATACCCGGCCGGGACAGGGGATTACACCTTC once TRBV7-2 TRBD1 TRBJ1-2
CASSVVLPNTGELFF TGTGCCAGCAGTGTAGTTTTACCGAACACCGGGGAGCTGTTTTTT . TRBV6-1 . TRBJ2-2
CASSPGQATYEQYF TGCGCCAGCAGCCCCGGTCAGGCCACCTACGAGCAGTACTTC . TRBV5-1 . TRBJ2-7
CASSRQGTSGIRSYNEQFF TGTGCCAGCAGCCGGCAAGGGACTAGCGGGATCCGCTCCTACAATGAGCAGTTCTTC . TRBV2 TRBD2 TRBJ2-1
CASSPPKTGVNTGELFF TGCGCCAGCAGCCCACCGAAGACAGGGGTTAACACCGGGGAGCTGTTTTTT . TRBV5-1 TRBD1 TRBJ2-2
CASSSPPGGGETQYF TGTGCCAGCAGTTCCCCACCCGGCGGGGGGGAGACCCAGTACTTC . TRBV28 TRBD2 TRBJ2-5
CASSDGQDPDTQYF TGTGCCAGCAGTGACGGGCAGGATCCAGATACGCAGTATTTT few TRBV6-4 . TRBJ2-3
CASTPGLETQYF TGTGCCAGCACCCCAGGGTTGGAGACCCAGTACTTC . TRBV6-1 . TRBJ2-5
CSATYNYGTDTQYF TGCAGCGCTACCTACAACTATGGCACAGATACGCAGTATTTT . TRBV29-1 . TRBJ2-3
CASSVQGAPGNTIYF TGTGCCAGCAGCGTGCAGGGGGCGCCTGGAAACACCATATATTTT medium-sized TRBV7-9 TRBD1 TRBJ1-3